The subject of this entry is one T cell receptor beta chain. These data originate in a study of OX40 agonist ivuxolimab in advanced cancers. V was trimmed by 0 bases and J by 8 bases, leaving 11 bases between them. The length of the CDR3 is 12 residues. Germline lookup yields CDR1 GTSNPN and CDR2 SVGIG (reference sequence). Generated by immunoSEQ multiplex PCR, the TCRdb table keeps only in-frame clones and is missing some. Of around 45,000 clones in the sample, roughly 90% are singletons; the top ten hold 15% to 20%. Sequencing used CD4+ or CD8+ T cells sorted from blood, obtained in a trial of the OX40 agonist ivuxolimab. The sequence derives from an adult with an advanced solid tumor such as melanoma, head and neck, liver or kidney cancer. The gene calls are TRBV30 and TRBJ2-7; the D gene is possibly TRBD1 (5 bases). The CDR3 spells CAWSVGVEQQYF. The CDR3 DNA sequence: TGTGCCTGGAGTGTAGGGGTGGAGCAGCAGTACTTC.